This TCR beta chain was identified during a study of CD8+ T cells in alopecia areata. Once RNA had been extracted, it was reverse transcribed into cDNA to act as the sequencing template. Sequencing used immunoSEQ multiplex PCR; TCRdb keeps in-frame clones, though not all of them. The data show 170,000 or so clones, about 60% seen once. As for treatment: oral pan-JAK inhibitor, 5-10 mg twice daily. It was from alopecia areata patients that lesional scalp punch biopsies and peripheral blood were collected. Deletions cut 2 bases from V and 2 bases from J, with 7 bases between. The CDR3 consists of 13 residues. Germline values: CDR1 GTSNPN, CDR2 SVGIG (reference sequence). Study findings and constraints: Clonality exceeded that of normal scalp in lesional scalp, most notably in alopecia totalis/universalis.

In regard to this clone: Its cognate antigen is unknown.

The V gene is TRBV30, the J gene TRBJ1-5; D remains ambiguous. Source: CD8+ T cells sorted from blood, taken at week 24, from a patient treated with tofacitinib. The source of this sequence is a human donor with alopecia areata. For the CDR3, the DNA is TGTGCCTGGAGTTCCGGGGGCAATCAGCCCCAGCATTTT. It yields the protein CAWSSGGNQPQHF. Drawing the rest from reference TRBV30 and TRBJ1-5, the complete variable domain is SQTIHQWPATLVQPVGSPLSLECTVEGTSNPNLYWYRQAAGRGLQLLFYSVGIGQISSEVPQNLSASRPQDRQFILSSKKLLLSDSGFYLCAWSSGGNQPQHFGDGTRLSIL.